This T cell receptor (beta chain) is drawn from a study of CD8 T cells in Susac syndrome. Study-wide points: The authors acknowledged that the study's TCR sequencing and HLA analysis involved relatively few individuals.

V lost 7 bases and J lost 0; bases outside the gene matches: 11. The CDR3 contains 16 residues. CDR1 and CDR2 from the germline V gene are SQVTM and ANQGSEA. RNA in amounts of about 0.5 to 1 ug was reverse transcribed with random hexamers. TCRdb called the immunoSEQ multiplex PCR reads again in MiXCR, with one record for every CDR3 protein. The sample lists under 200,000 distinct CDR3 sequences; 85% to 95% were seen once. For this clonotype: Its matching antigen is unknown.

This sequence originates from a human donor in good health. This chain joins TRBV29-1 and TRBJ2-3; 9 nucleotides align to TRBD2. Sequenced material: CD4+ T cells from PBMCs. The CDR3 protein is CSESNSAGGSTDTQYF. CDR3 nucleotides: TGCAGCGAAAGTAACAGCGCGGGGGGGAGCACAGATACGCAGTATTTT.